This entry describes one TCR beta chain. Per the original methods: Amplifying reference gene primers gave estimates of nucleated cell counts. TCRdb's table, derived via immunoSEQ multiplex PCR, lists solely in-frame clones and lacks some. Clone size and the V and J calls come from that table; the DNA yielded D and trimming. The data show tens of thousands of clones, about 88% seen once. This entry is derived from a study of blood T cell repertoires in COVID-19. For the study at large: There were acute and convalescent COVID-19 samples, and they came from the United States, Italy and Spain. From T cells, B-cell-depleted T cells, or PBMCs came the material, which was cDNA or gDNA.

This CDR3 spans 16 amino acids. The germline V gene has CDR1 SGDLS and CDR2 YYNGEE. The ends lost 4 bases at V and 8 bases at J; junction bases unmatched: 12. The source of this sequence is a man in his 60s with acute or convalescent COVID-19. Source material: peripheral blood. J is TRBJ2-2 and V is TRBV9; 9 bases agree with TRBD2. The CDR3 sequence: CASSQTDSGGKGELFF. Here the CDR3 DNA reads TGTGCCAGCAGCCAGACAGATAGCGGGGGAAAAGGGGAGCTGTTTTTT. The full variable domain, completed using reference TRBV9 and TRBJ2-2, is DSGVTQTPKHLITATGQRVTLRCSPRSGDLSVYWYQQSLDQGLQFLIQYYNGEERAKGNILERFSAQQFPDLHSELNLSSLELGDSALYFCASSQTDSGGKGELFFGEGSRLTVL.